This TCR beta chain stems from a study of T cell repertoires in cytomegalovirus infection. One entry per CDR3 protein results from TCRdb running MiXCR on the reads. Here the sample spans 560,000 or so distinct CDR3 sequences, about 17% being singletons. V gave up 2 bases and J gave up 2 bases, with 12 bases separating them. Germline V gives CDR1 SGHTA, CDR2 FQGNSA. The CDR3 runs 15 residues. This clonotype was counted at least ten times. The sequenced material came from CD8+ T cells from PBMCs. The sequence came from a human donor in good health (CMV status not recorded). Some clones in this sample may be carry-over from other donors' samples. This chain joins TRBV7-2 and TRBJ1-1, with unresolved D. CDR3 nucleotide sequence: TGTGCCAGCAGCTTACTGGCAGGAGAAAACACTGAAGCTTTCTTT. Translated: CASSLLAGENTEAFF.